This TCR beta chain is drawn from a study of shared clonotypes between healthy human individuals. Notes on the study in general: Only a few donors were included, so the genetic and exposure-history diversity represented was limited.

Deep-level running was used for the assay. Profiled with immunoSEQ multiplex PCR; TCRdb holds only in-frame clones, not every one. This sample has about 2 million clones; roughly 95% occur once, and the top ten carry around 0.13%. Looked up from germline, CDR1 is SGDLS and CDR2 is YYNGEE. Trimming cost V 3 bases and J 6 bases; bases outside gene matches: 8. This CDR3 region has 16 residues. This clone was picked up a small number of times. Its specificity is unknown. This sequence joins TRBV9 and TRBJ2-2, with 10 bases that match TRBD2. The sample was naive CD4+ T cells sorted from blood. This sample's subset: CD45RA+ positively selected. The clonotype originates from a man aged 18 to 29 in good health. CDR3 nucleotides: TGTGCCAGCAGCGCCTCTAGCGGGAGAATCCCCGGGGAGCTGTTTTTT. Residues: CASSASSGRIPGELFF.